This TCR beta chain was captured by sequencing in a study of T cell responses to AZD1222 COVID-19 vaccine. This CDR3 is 14 amino acids long. The germline V gene encodes CDR1 SGHAT and CDR2 FQDESV (reference sequence). The ends were cut back, 4 bases at V and 1 base at J, with 10 bases in the middle. Clones were sequenced by immunoSEQ multiplex PCR, and TCRdb holds only the in-frame ones, with some missing. The sample includes about 140,000 clones, approximately 90% of them seen just once. This clone appeared once. The sample here was peripheral blood, taken on day 0 of AZD1222 vaccination. V gene TRBV11-1 combines with J gene TRBJ1-1, with D unresolved. The clonotype comes from an adult in good health. CDR3 sequence: CASSYGRGNTEAFF. Here the CDR3 DNA reads TGTGCCAGCAGCTACGGGCGTGGGAACACTGAAGCTTTCTTT.